A selection of T cell receptor beta chains follows, all from one sample in a study of control samples from healthy donors and cancer patients. Profiling relied on immunoSEQ multiplex PCR, and the TCRdb table lists in-frame clones only, not all of them. The sample includes approximately 140,000 clones, 94% of them seen just once. The sequenced sample consisted of blood. These TCRs come from a man aged 40-49 years in good health. Both conserved end residues are part of each CDR3. D genes are given only for firm matches. Size is stated for part of the rows, as once, few or many counts, or as a class when the clone is expanded.

abundance	v_gene	j_gene	d_gene	CDR3nt	CDR3aa
NA	TRBV7-9	TRBJ1-1	NA	TGTGCCAGCAGAATACCCAGGGGGAACACTGAAGCTTTCTTT	CASRIPRGNTEAFF
NA	TRBV18	TRBJ1-2	TRBD1	TGTGCCAGCTCACTCAATTCCGGGACAGCCGTCTATGGCTACACCTTC	CASSLNSGTAVYGYTF
NA	TRBV14	TRBJ2-7	NA	TGTGCCAGCAGCCCCGGTCCCTTTCTTGATAGAACCTACGAGCAGTACTTC	CASSPGPFLDRTYEQYF
NA	TRBV11-2	TRBJ1-5	NA	TGTGCCAGCAGCTTAGGTGAAAGGCAGCCCCAGCATTTT	CASSLGERQPQHF
NA	TRBV6-5	TRBJ2-5	NA	TGTGCCAGCAGACAGACAGGCTCAGAGACCCAGTACTTC	CASRQTGSETQYF
NA	TRBV12-3/TRBV12-4	TRBJ1-2	NA	TGTGCCAGCAGTTTTTCTGGGGGTGGCTACACCTTC	CASSFSGGGYTF
NA	TRBV6-5	TRBJ2-1	NA	TGTGCCAGCAGTCAGGGGAGTGAGCAGTTCTTC	CASSQGSEQFF
once	TRBV6-5	TRBJ1-2	NA	TGTGCCAGCTCAGCTCCGAATAACTATGGCTACACCTTC	CASSAPNNYGYTF
NA	TRBV4-1	TRBJ1-5	NA	TGCGCCAGCAGCCAAGTGGATATGGGTTTTAACAATCAGCCCCAGCATTTT	CASSQVDMGFNNQPQHF
NA	TRBV6-5	TRBJ2-5	NA	TGTGCCAGCAGTTTCGGGTTAGAGACCCAGTACTTC	CASSFGLETQYF
NA	TRBV27	TRBJ2-7	NA	TGTGCCAGCAGGGACCTCGGTCAGGGCCACGAGCAGTACTTC	CASRDLGQGHEQYF
NA	TRBV20-1	TRBJ1-6	NA	TGCAGTGCTAGTCGGAACAGGGATAATTCACCCCTCCACTTT	CSASRNRDNSPLHF
NA	TRBV2	TRBJ1-6	NA	TGTGCCAGCATTGTCGGGCCACCCCTTCTCACACCCCTCCACTTT	CASIVGPPLLTPLHF
NA	TRBV6-4	TRBJ2-1	NA	TGTGCCAGCAGTGACTCGAGGCACCTCGGGACCACACCCTTGAGAGGCAAGGTTGAGCAGTTCTTC	CASSDSRHLGTTPLRGKVEQFF
NA	TRBV6-6	TRBJ1-1	NA	TGTGCCAGCAGTCCAGGGAGTCCTGAAGCTTTCTTT	CASSPGSPEAFF
NA	TRBV18	TRBJ2-7	NA	TGTGCCAGCTCACCAGTAGGGGACTCCTACGAGCAGTACTTC	CASSPVGDSYEQYF
few	TRBV3-1/TRBV3-2	TRBJ1-4	NA	TGTGCCAGCAGCCTAGGGTGGGGTGAAAAACTGTTTTTT	CASSLGWGEKLFF
NA	TRBV6-2/TRBV6-3	TRBJ1-2	NA	TGTGCCAGCAGTCCCGGGGGGAATGGCTACACCTTC	CASSPGGNGYTF
few	TRBV7-3	TRBJ1-1	NA	TGTGCCAGCAGCCCCATGGGCGGGAACACTGAAGCTTTCTTT	CASSPMGGNTEAFF
NA	TRBV7-3	TRBJ2-1	TRBD2	TGTGCCAGCAGCTCGACTAGCGGGGGGCAAAATGAGCAGTTCTTC	CASSSTSGGQNEQFF
NA	TRBV6-2/TRBV6-3	TRBJ1-1	TRBD1	TGTGCCAGCAGCCTTCCGGGACAGGGGGCATCTGAAGCTTTCTTT	CASSLPGQGASEAFF
once	TRBV7-9	TRBJ2-5	NA	TGTGCCAGCAGCTTAGGAATGGGGTCGTACTTC	CASSLGMGSYF
NA	TRBV7-8	TRBJ2-7	TRBD2	TGTGCCAGCAGCTTTGAGGCTAGCGGCTACTACGAGCAGTACTTC	CASSFEASGYYEQYF
NA	TRBV9	TRBJ1-1	TRBD1	TGTGCCAGCAGCTCCGGTCAAGGGGGCGCCCCTGAAGCTTTCTTT	CASSSGQGGAPEAFF
NA	TRBV6-2/TRBV6-3	TRBJ1-1	NA	TGTGCCAGCAGTTACTTTGTGGGGCAGAACACTGAAGCTTTCTTT	CASSYFVGQNTEAFF
once	TRBV24-1	TRBJ1-1	NA	TGTGCCACCAGTGACGCCGGGAGCGAAGCTTTCTTT	CATSDAGSEAFF
NA	TRBV28	TRBJ2-1	NA	TGTGCCAGCAGTTTAGGCACAGGGCAGGACAATGAGCAGTTCTTC	CASSLGTGQDNEQFF
NA	TRBV4-1	TRBJ1-5	TRBD1	TGCGCCAGCAGCCATTCCGGGACAGGGGGTCAGCCCCAGCATTTT	CASSHSGTGGQPQHF
once	TRBV5-4	TRBJ2-2	TRBD1	TGTGCCAGCAGCCCAAAAGAAGACAGGGGTTCTACCGGGGAGCTGTTTTTT	CASSPKEDRGSTGELFF
NA	TRBV19	TRBJ1-1	NA	TGTGCCAGTAGTATTCGGTCCGGCGCGAACACTGAAGCTTTCTTT	CASSIRSGANTEAFF
NA	TRBV18	TRBJ2-7	NA	TGTGCCAGCTCACCCGATGGTAACCCCTCCTACGAGCAGTACTTC	CASSPDGNPSYEQYF
NA	TRBV3-1/TRBV3-2	TRBJ2-2	NA	TGTGCCAGCAGCCCTTTTGGGGTCCTGAACACCGGGGAGCTGTTTTTT	CASSPFGVLNTGELFF
NA	TRBV7-9	TRBJ2-3	NA	TGTGCCAGCAGCGACCCCCCTAGAGGGCGAGGTGCAGATACGCAGTATTTT	CASSDPPRGRGADTQYF
once	TRBV5-1	TRBJ2-2	TRBD1	TGCGCCAGCAGCAGGGACAGGGGGAACACCGGGGAGCTGTTTTTT	CASSRDRGNTGELFF
NA	TRBV18	TRBJ1-1	NA	TGTGCCAGCTCACCACGGGGGGCTGGAACTGAAGCTTTCTTT	CASSPRGAGTEAFF
NA	TRBV2	TRBJ2-7	NA	TGTGCCAGCATCAGACCGAACGGCTACGAGCAGTACTTC	CASIRPNGYEQYF
NA	TRBV10-3	TRBJ1-1	NA	TGTGCCATCAGTGATTCTAGCGGAAGTGAAGCTTTCTTT	CAISDSSGSEAFF
NA	TRBV7-3	TRBJ2-2	NA	TGTGCCAGCAGCTTAATGGGGCAGGGGATCGGGGAGCTGTTTTTT	CASSLMGQGIGELFF
NA	TRBV28	TRBJ1-6	NA	TGTGCCAGCCAGGCCGGGGGCCAATTTAATTCACCCCTCCACTTT	CASQAGGQFNSPLHF
NA	TRBV27	TRBJ2-1	TRBD1	TGTGCCAGCAGTTCCGGGACAGGGTCAGGTGAGCAGTTCTTC	CASSSGTGSGEQFF
once	TRBV2	TRBJ2-7	NA	TGTGCCAGCAGTGAAGTACAGCTCTCCTACGAGCAGTACTTC	CASSEVQLSYEQYF
NA	TRBV6-5	TRBJ1-1	NA	TGTGCCAGCAGTCCCGCGGACGAGAACACTGAAGCTTTCTTT	CASSPADENTEAFF
NA	TRBV10-3	TRBJ2-1	TRBD2	TGTGCCATCAGAAGCGGGGGGGTCGGTGAGCAGTTCTTC	CAIRSGGVGEQFF
once	TRBV10-3	TRBJ2-2	TRBD1	TGTGCCATCAGTGGGGACAGAGAGACCGGGGAGCTGTTTTTT	CAISGDRETGELFF
once	TRBV9	TRBJ2-1	NA	TGTGCCAGCAGCGTAGGAGAGGGGCTCTACAATGAGCAGTTCTTC	CASSVGEGLYNEQFF
NA	TRBV21-1	TRBJ2-2	NA	TGTGCCAGCAGCAAACTCACTGGACAGGGCTTCACCGGGGAGCTGTTTTTT	CASSKLTGQGFTGELFF
NA	TRBV4-3	TRBJ1-2	NA	TGCGCCAGCAGCCAAGAGCGTCGGAATGGCTACACCTTC	CASSQERRNGYTF
NA	TRBV12-5	TRBJ2-5	NA	TGTGCTAGTGGTTCTGGCCGGACAGAGCAAGAGACCCAGTACTTC	CASGSGRTEQETQYF
NA	TRBV7-9	TRBJ2-7	TRBD2	TGTGCCAGCAGCTTAGCCCCGGGACTAGCGGGGCTCTACGAGCAGTACTTC	CASSLAPGLAGLYEQYF